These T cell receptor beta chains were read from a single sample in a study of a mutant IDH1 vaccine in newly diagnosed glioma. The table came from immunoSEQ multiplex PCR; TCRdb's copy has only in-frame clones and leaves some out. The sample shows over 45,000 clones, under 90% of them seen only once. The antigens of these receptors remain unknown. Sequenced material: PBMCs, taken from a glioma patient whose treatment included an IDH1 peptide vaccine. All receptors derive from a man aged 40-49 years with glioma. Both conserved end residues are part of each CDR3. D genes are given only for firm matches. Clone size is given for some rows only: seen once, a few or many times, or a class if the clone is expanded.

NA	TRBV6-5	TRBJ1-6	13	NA	CASGKDFNSPLHF	TGTGCCAGCGGAAAAGACTTTAATTCACCCCTCCACTTT
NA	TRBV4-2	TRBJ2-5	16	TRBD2	CASSQTGASGGETQYF	TGTGCCAGCAGCCAAACAGGGGCTAGCGGGGGTGAGACCCAGTACTTC
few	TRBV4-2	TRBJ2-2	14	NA	CASSPQETTGELFF	TGTGCCAGCAGCCCCCAGGAGACAACTGGGGAGCTGTTTTTT
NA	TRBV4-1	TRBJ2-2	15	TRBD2	CASSWSGGSTGELFF	TGCGCCAGCAGCTGGTCGGGAGGTAGCACCGGGGAGCTGTTTTTT
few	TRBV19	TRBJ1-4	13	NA	CASSIDAESTEFF	TGTGCCAGTAGTATAGATGCTGAATCGACAGAGTTTTTT
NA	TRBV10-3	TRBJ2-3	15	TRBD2	CAISENTSGEDTQYF	TGTGCCATCAGTGAAAATACTAGCGGGGAAGATACGCAGTATTTT
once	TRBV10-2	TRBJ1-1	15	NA	CASSESVFGNTEAFF	TGCGCCAGCAGTGAGTCGGTATTCGGGAACACTGAAGCTTTCTTT
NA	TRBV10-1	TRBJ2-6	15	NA	CASSGSGPGANVLTF	TGCGCCAGCAGTGGCAGTGGCCCTGGGGCCAACGTCCTGACTTTC
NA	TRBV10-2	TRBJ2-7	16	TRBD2	CASSDAASGGAGEQYF	TGCGCCAGCAGTGACGCCGCTAGCGGGGGGGCTGGCGAGCAGTACTTC
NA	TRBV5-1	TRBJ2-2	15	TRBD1	CASSTGTGGAGELFF	TGCGCCAGCAGCACCGGGACAGGGGGAGCCGGGGAGCTGTTTTTT
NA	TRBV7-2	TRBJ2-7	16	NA	CASSLRGLEMVYEQYF	TGTGCCAGCAGCTTACGAGGGCTGGAGATGGTCTACGAGCAGTACTTC
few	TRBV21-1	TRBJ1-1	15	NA	CASPEVQGTNTEAFF	TGTGCCAGCCCGGAAGTACAGGGGACGAACACTGAAGCTTTCTTT
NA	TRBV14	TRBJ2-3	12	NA	CASSQVRDTQYF	TGTGCCAGCAGCCAGGTTAGGGATACGCAGTATTTT
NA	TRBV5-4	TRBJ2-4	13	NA	CASSLDRGNIQYF	TGTGCCAGCAGCTTGGATAGGGGTAACATTCAGTACTTC
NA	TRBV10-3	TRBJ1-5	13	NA	CAIRDQLNQPQHF	TGTGCCATCAGAGACCAGCTCAATCAGCCCCAGCATTTT
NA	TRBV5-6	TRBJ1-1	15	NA	CASSLELSGNTEAFF	TGTGCCAGCAGCTTGGAATTATCGGGGAACACTGAAGCTTTCTTT
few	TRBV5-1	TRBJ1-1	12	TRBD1	CASAYGQGEAFF	TGCGCCAGCGCCTACGGACAGGGGGAAGCTTTCTTT
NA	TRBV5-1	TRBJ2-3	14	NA	CASSSPPSTDTQYF	TGCGCCAGCAGCTCCCCCCCTAGCACAGATACGCAGTATTTT
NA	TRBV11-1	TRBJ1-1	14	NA	CASSLGWRNTEAFF	TGTGCCAGCAGCTTAGGTTGGCGGAACACTGAAGCTTTCTTT
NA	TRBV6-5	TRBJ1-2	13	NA	CASSRQGVYGYTF	TGTGCCAGCAGCCGTCAGGGAGTATATGGCTACACCTTC
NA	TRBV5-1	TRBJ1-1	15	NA	CASSLRQDMNTEAFF	TGCGCCAGCAGCCTCCGACAGGACATGAACACTGAAGCTTTCTTT
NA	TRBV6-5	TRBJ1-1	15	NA	CASTPDSQMNTEAFF	TGTGCCAGCACTCCGGACAGTCAAATGAACACTGAAGCTTTCTTT
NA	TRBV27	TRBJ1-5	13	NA	CASSLLGFEPQHF	TGTGCCAGCAGTTTACTAGGTTTCGAGCCCCAGCATTTT
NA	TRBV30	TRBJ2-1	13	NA	CAWPGGPYNEQFF	TGTGCCTGGCCCGGCGGCCCCTACAATGAGCAGTTCTTC
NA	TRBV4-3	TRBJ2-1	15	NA	CASGQTLSANNEQFF	TGCGCCAGCGGCCAAACCCTTAGCGCGAACAATGAGCAGTTCTTC
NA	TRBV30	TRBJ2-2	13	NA	CAWTRDYTGELFF	TGTGCCTGGACCAGGGACTACACCGGGGAGCTGTTTTTT
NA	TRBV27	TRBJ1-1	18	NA	CASSTHIGGPRILTEAFF	TGTGCCAGCAGTACCCATATTGGGGGCCCTCGAATACTCACTGAAGCTTTCTTT